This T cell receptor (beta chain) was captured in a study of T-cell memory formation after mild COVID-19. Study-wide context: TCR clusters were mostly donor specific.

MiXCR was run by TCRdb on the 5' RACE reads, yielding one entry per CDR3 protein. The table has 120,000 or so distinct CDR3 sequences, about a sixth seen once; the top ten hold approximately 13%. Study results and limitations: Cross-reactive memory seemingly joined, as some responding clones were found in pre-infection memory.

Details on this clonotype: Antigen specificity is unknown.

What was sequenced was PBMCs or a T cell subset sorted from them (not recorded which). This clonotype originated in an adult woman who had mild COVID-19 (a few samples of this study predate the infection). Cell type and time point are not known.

CDR3 nucleotide sequence: TGTGCCTGGAGTGTGAGCGGGGGGGCCACAGATACGCAGTATTTT. It is translated as CAWSVSGGATDTQYF. This chain joins TRBV30 and TRBJ2-3; 10 bases fit TRBD2. Trimming cost V 0 bases and J 2 bases; bases outside gene matches: 2. CDR3 length: 15 amino acids. In germline, CDR1 is GTSNPN, CDR2 SVGIG (reference sequence).